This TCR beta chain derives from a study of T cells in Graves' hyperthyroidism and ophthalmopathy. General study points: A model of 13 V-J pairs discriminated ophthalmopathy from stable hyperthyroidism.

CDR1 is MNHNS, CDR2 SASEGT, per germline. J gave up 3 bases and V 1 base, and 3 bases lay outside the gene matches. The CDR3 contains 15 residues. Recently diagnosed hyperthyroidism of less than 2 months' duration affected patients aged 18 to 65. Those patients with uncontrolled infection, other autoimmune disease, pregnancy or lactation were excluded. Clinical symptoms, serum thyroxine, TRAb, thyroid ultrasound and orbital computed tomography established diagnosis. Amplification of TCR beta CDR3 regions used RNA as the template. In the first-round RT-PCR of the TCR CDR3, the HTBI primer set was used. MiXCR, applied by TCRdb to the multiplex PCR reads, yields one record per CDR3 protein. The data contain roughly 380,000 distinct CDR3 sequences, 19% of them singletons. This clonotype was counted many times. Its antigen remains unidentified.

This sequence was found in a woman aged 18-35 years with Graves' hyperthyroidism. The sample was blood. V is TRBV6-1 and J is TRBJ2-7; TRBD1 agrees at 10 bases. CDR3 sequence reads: CASSEGGTGVYEQYF. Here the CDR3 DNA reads TGTGCCAGCAGTGAAGGGGGGACAGGGGTCTACGAGCAGTACTTC.